This entry concerns a single T cell receptor beta chain. Per the study methods: Scientists estimated how many nucleated cells there were by amplifying reference gene primers. Assay used: immunoSEQ multiplex PCR; TCRdb lists only in-frame clones, some missing. The DNA was the basis for D and trimming; V, J and clone size are from that table. The repertoire holds about 250,000 clones, with 70% to 85% as singletons. The sample is drawn from a study of blood T cell repertoires in COVID-19. Background on the study: Researchers got acute and convalescent COVID-19 samples from the United States, Italy and Spain. PBMCs, B-cell-depleted T cells, or T cells provided the cDNA or gDNA that made up the material.

V was clipped by 3 bases and J by 6 bases; unmatched bases: 17. The CDR3 is 19 amino acids. Germline assignment: CDR1 SGHRS and CDR2 YFSETQ. This chain links TRBV5-1 with TRBJ2-3; 12 bases are a match to TRBD2. Sequenced material: peripheral blood. This clonotype originated in a woman of 80 years or more with acute or convalescent COVID-19. The CDR3 DNA reads TGCGCCAGCAGCTCACCTAGCGGGAGGGCCCAATTTTCAACGGATACGCAGTATTTT. The encoded protein is CASSSPSGRAQFSTDTQYF. Drawing the rest from reference TRBV5-1 and TRBJ2-3, the complete variable domain is KAGVTQTPRYLIKTRGQQVTLSCSPISGHRSVSWYQQTPGQGLQFLFEYFSETQRNKGNFPGRFSGRQFSNSRSEMNVSTLELGDSALYLCASSSPSGRAQFSTDTQYFGPGTRLTVL.